A selection of T cell receptor beta chains follows, all from one sample in a study of shared clonotypes between healthy human individuals. Sequenced by immunoSEQ multiplex PCR; TCRdb stores in-frame clones only, minus some. The repertoire has fewer than 850,000 clones, about 96% of them found once; the top ten carry approximately 0.2%. Sequencing was carried out using naive CD8+ T cells sorted from blood. These receptor sequences come from a man aged 25-40 years in good health. Both conserved end residues are part of each CDR3. The order of the fields is V gene, clone size, D gene, J gene, CDR3 protein, CDR3 DNA. A D gene is named only where the DNA matches it firmly. A row's size may be missing; if present it is once, few, many or a size class.

TRBV6-1	NA	TRBD1	TRBJ1-2	CASSEAGSRTGANYGYTF	TGTGCCAGCAGTGAAGCCGGGTCGCGGACAGGGGCTAACTATGGCTACACCTTC
TRBV11-3	NA	NA	TRBJ2-1	CASSLDRLVNERNEQFF	TGTGCCAGCAGCTTAGACCGACTAGTAAATGAGAGGAATGAGCAGTTCTTC
TRBV15	NA	TRBD1	TRBJ2-7	CATREGQGSYEQYF	TGTGCCACCAGGGAGGGACAGGGTTCCTACGAGCAGTACTTC
TRBV30	NA	TRBD1	TRBJ2-7	CAWTRGQSYEQYF	TGTGCCTGGACAAGGGGACAGTCCTACGAGCAGTACTTC
TRBV14	NA	NA	TRBJ2-7	CASSSGAGDSEQYF	TGTGCCAGCAGCTCTGGGGCAGGGGATTCCGAGCAGTACTTC
TRBV30	NA	NA	TRBJ2-7	CAWSAVGGPGVYEQYF	TGTGCCTGGAGCGCCGTCGGGGGGCCCGGGGTTTACGAGCAGTACTTC
TRBV19	NA	NA	TRBJ2-1	CASSILSVSYNEQFF	TGTGCCAGTAGTATTCTGAGCGTCTCCTACAATGAGCAGTTCTTC
TRBV5-1	NA	NA	TRBJ1-4	CASSLGDGGEKLFF	TGCGCCAGCAGCTTGGGAGACGGTGGGGAAAAACTGTTTTTT
TRBV7-2	NA	TRBD2	TRBJ2-1	CASSSVAGTYNEQFF	TGTGCCAGCAGCTCAGTAGCGGGGACCTACAATGAGCAGTTCTTC
TRBV11-2	NA	NA	TRBJ2-5	CASSLWSGETQYF	TGTGCCAGCAGCCTTTGGTCGGGAGAGACCCAGTACTTC
TRBV7-9	NA	TRBD2	TRBJ2-1	CASSPSRASGSPEQFF	TGTGCCAGCAGCCCCTCTCGGGCTAGCGGGAGCCCGGAGCAGTTCTTC
TRBV4-3	NA	NA	TRBJ2-2	CASSQDTVGAGELFF	TGCGCCAGCAGCCAAGATACGGTAGGGGCCGGGGAGCTGTTTTTT
TRBV4-1	NA	TRBD2	TRBJ2-4	CASSQATSGEAKNIQYF	TGCGCCAGCAGCCAGGCGACTAGCGGGGAAGCCAAAAACATTCAGTACTTC
TRBV28	NA	NA	TRBJ2-7	CASSLGPSYEQYF	TGTGCCAGCAGTTTAGGGCCCTCCTACGAGCAGTACTTC
TRBV15	NA	NA	TRBJ2-7	CATSRPNGAYEQYF	TGTGCCACCAGCAGACCTAATGGAGCGTACGAGCAGTACTTC
TRBV18	once	TRBD2	TRBJ2-3	CASSLGTSGSTDTQYF	TGTGCCAGCTCACTTGGGACTAGCGGGAGTACAGATACGCAGTATTTT
TRBV10-3	NA	NA	TRBJ1-2	CAISESTVTSYGYTF	TGTGCCATCAGTGAGTCGACAGTGACTTCCTATGGCTACACCTTC
TRBV4-2	NA	TRBD2	TRBJ2-7	CASSQASGSSYEQYF	TGTGCCAGCAGCCAGGCTAGCGGTAGCTCCTACGAGCAGTACTTC
TRBV11-2	NA	NA	TRBJ1-5	CASSLDEYQPQHF	TGTGCCAGCAGCTTAGACGAGTATCAGCCCCAGCATTTT
TRBV28	once	NA	TRBJ1-2	CASSLGGGYTF	TGTGCCAGCAGTTTAGGGGGTGGCTACACCTTC
TRBV29-1	NA	NA	TRBJ1-2	CSVELPGSDSYGYTF	TGCAGCGTTGAATTACCGGGGTCTGACAGCTATGGCTACACCTTC
TRBV29-1	once	NA	TRBJ2-2	CSVDFGRVETGELFF	TGCAGCGTTGACTTTGGCAGGGTAGAAACCGGGGAGCTGTTTTTT
TRBV4-1	NA	TRBD1	TRBJ1-3	CASSQARAPGGFDGNTIYF	TGCGCCAGCAGCCAAGCCAGGGCCCCAGGGGGTTTCGATGGAAACACCATATATTTT
TRBV4-1	NA	NA	TRBJ2-7	CASSQEYGMIYEQYF	TGCGCCAGCAGCCAAGAATATGGGATGATCTACGAGCAGTACTTC
TRBV7-8	NA	TRBD2	TRBJ2-7	CASSSRLAGAYEQYF	TGTGCCAGCAGCTCACGACTAGCGGGAGCCTACGAGCAGTACTTC